The source of this T cell receptor beta chain is a study of blood T cell repertoires in COVID-19. From germline, CDR1 is GTSNPN and CDR2 SVGIG (reference sequence). CDR3 length equals 13 residues. The V end was cut by 0 bases, the J end by 9 bases, with 12 bases between. Profiled with immunoSEQ multiplex PCR; TCRdb holds only in-frame clones, not every one. The sample lists about 100,000 clones; about nine tenths were seen once. The receptor's source is a man in his 60s with acute or convalescent COVID-19. The sample comprised peripheral blood. J is TRBJ2-1 and V is TRBV30, with no clear D. CDR3 coding DNA: TGTGCCTGGAGTGTCGGCGACCCGGGTGAGCAGTTCTTC. As protein: CAWSVGDPGEQFF.